This TCR beta chain was identified in a study of T-cell reconstitution after alpha-beta-depleted transplantation in children. Findings of the study overall: Approximately two months post-transplant, alpha-beta T cells reportedly originated from several hundred expanded graft clones. Some patients' high day-60 TCRbeta diversity was attributed to recipient cells surviving conditioning. Once a year had passed after transplant, T-cell counts and diversity came mostly from newly produced T cells.

The CDR3 has 13 residues. V gave up 6 bases and J gave up 3 bases, with 11 bases separating them. In germline, CDR1 is LNHDA, CDR2 SQIVND (reference sequence). This clonotype was seen more than once but under ten times. No antigen is known for it. The TCRbeta library was prepared with unique molecular identifiers. Via MiXCR, TCRdb re-called the PCR reads, giving one row per CDR3 protein. Among approximately 980,000 distinct CDR3 sequences, roughly 29% were seen once, and the ten largest hold 28%. The chain recombines TRBV19 with TRBJ1-1; no reliable D call. The TCR was taken from a boy less than two years old who had a stem cell transplant for SCID, so the T cells may come from the graft donor. The starting material was PBMCs, mostly from graft donor cells, obtained 360 days after TCRalphabeta/CD19-depleted stem cell transplant. The CDR3 bases are TGTGCCAGTAGCCGTCAGAGGGACACTGAAGCTTTCTTT. Translation gives CASSRQRDTEAFF.